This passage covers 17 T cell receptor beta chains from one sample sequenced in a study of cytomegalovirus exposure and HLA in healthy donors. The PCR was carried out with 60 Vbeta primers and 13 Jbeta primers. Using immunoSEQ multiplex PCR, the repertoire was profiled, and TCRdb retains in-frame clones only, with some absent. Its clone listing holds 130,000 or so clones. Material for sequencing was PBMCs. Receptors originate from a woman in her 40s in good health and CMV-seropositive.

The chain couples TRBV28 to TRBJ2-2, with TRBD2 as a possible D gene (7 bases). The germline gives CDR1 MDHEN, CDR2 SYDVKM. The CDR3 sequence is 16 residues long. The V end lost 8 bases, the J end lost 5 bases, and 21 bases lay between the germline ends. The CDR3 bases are TGTGCCAGCGGCCTCCGTTCGGGGGGCGGTACCGGGGAGCTGTTTTTT. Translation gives CASGLRSGGGTGELFF.

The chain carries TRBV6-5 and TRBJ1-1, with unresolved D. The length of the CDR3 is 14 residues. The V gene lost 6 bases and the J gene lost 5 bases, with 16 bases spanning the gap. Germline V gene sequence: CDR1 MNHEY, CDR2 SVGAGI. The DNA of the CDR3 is TGTGCCAGCAGGAACTCGGGAATTAGTACTGAAGCTTTCTTT. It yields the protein CASRNSGISTEAFF.

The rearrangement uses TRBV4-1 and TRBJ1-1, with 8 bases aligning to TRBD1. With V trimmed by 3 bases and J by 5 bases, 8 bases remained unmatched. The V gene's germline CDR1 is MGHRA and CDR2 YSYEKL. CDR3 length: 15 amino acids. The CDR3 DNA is TGCGCCAGCAGCCAGTTTGGACAGGGTCGTACTGAAGCTTTCTTT. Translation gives CASSQFGQGRTEAFF.

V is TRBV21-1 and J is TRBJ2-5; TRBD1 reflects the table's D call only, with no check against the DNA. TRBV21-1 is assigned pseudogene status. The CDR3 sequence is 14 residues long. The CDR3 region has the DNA TGTGCCAGCAGACCACAGGGGGGCGTTTCGACCCAGTACTTC. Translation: CASRPQGGVSTQYF.

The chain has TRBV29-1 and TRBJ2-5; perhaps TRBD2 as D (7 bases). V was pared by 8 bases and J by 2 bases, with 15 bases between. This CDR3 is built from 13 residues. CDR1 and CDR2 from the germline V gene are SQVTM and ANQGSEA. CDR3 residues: CSSLGGGQETQYF. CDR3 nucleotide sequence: TGCAGCTCCTTAGGGGGAGGGCAAGAGACCCAGTACTTC.

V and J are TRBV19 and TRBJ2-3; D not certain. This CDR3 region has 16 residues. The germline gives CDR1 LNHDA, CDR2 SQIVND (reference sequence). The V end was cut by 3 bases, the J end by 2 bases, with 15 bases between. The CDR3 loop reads CASSITEVSNTDTQYF. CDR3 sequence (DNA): TGTGCCAGTAGTATTACCGAGGTGTCAAACACAGATACGCAGTATTTT.

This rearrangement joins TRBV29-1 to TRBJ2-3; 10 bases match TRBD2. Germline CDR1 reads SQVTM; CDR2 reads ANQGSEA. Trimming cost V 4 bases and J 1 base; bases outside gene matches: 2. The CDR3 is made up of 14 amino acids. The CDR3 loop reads CSVVLAGRTDTQYF. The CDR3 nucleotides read TGCAGCGTTGTACTAGCGGGGCGCACAGATACGCAGTATTTT.

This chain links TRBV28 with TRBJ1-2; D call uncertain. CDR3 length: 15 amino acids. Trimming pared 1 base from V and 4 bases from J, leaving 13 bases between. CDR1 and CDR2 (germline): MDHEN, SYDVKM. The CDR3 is CASSLSGSYIYGYTF. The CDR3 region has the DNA TGTGCCAGCAGTTTATCCGGGAGCTACATCTATGGCTACACCTTC.

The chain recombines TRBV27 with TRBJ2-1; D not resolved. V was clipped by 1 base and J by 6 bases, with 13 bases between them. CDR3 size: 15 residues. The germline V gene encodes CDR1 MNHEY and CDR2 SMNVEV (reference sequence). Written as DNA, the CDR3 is TGTGCCAGCAGTTTATGGGCATTGAGTCCCAATGAGCAGTTCTTC. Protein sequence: CASSLWALSPNEQFF.

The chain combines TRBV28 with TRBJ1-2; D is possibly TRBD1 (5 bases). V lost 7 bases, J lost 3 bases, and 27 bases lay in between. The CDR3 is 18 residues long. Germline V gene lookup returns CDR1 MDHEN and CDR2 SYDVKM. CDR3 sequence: CASTGRVIKTRADYGYTF. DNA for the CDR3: TGTGCCAGCACCGGGCGCGTGATAAAAACCAGGGCTGACTATGGCTACACCTTC.

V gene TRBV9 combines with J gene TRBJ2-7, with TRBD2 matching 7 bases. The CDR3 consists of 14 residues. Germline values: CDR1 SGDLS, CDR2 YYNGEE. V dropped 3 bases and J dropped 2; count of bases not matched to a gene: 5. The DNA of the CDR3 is TGTGCCAGCAGCGGGCTAGCGGACCCCTACGAGCAGTACTTC. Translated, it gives CASSGLADPYEQYF.

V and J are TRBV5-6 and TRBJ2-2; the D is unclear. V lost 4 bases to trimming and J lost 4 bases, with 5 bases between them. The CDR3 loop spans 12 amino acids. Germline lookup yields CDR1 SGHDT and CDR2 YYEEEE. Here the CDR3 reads CASSPITGELFF. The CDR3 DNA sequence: TGTGCCAGCAGCCCCATCACCGGGGAGCTGTTTTTT.

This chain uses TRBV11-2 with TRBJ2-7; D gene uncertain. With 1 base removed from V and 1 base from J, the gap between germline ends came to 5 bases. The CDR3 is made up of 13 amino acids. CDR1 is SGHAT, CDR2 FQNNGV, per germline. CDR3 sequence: CASSLGSSYEQYF. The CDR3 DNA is TGTGCCAGCAGCTTAGGCAGTTCCTACGAGCAGTACTTC.

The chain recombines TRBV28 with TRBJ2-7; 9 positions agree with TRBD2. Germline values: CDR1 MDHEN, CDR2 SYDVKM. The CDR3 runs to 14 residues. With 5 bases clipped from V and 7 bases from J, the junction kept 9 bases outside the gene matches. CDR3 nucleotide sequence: TGTGCCAGCAGTGTAGCGGGAGAAGCAGGTGAGCAGTACTTC. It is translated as CASSVAGEAGEQYF.

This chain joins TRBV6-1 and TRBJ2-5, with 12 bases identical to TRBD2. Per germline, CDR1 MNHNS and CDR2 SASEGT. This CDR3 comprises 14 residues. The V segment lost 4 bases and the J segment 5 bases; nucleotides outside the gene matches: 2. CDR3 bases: TGTGCCAGCAGTGGACTAGCGGGAGTCGAGACCCAGTACTTC. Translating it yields CASSGLAGVETQYF.

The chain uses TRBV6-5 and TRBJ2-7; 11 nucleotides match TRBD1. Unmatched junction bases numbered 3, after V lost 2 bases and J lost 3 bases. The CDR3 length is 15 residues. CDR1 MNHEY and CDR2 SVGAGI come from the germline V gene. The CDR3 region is CASSYGTGGDYEQYF. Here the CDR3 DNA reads TGTGCCAGCAGTTACGGGACAGGGGGTGACTACGAGCAGTACTTC.

The CDR3, as DNA: TGTGCCAGCAGCGTACAGGGGATCGCCGGGGAGCTGTTTTTT. This gives the protein CASSVQGIAGELFF. This rearrangement joins TRBV9 to TRBJ2-2; D might be TRBD1 (6 bases). The germline V gene has CDR1 SGDLS and CDR2 YYNGEE. Trimming left V 1 base short and J 6 bases short, with 10 bases between. The CDR3 is 14 residues long.